This T cell receptor (beta chain) was obtained from a study of blood T cell repertoires in COVID-19. CDR3 length equals 13 residues. In germline, CDR1 is ENHRY, CDR2 SYGVKD. Trimming stripped 2 bases from V and 3 bases from J, with 7 bases between. Generated by immunoSEQ multiplex PCR, the TCRdb table keeps only in-frame clones and is missing some. Of 300,000 to 400,000 clones in the sample, approximately 89% are singletons; the top ten hold 5%. Self-reported history from a screening survey and questionnaire set each donor's cohort. This clone was detected only once. V usage is TRBV10-3 and J usage is TRBJ1-1, with D possibly TRBD1 on 5 matching bases. The receptor comes from a man aged 25-45 years who had recovered from COVID-19. Input material: PBMCs or T cells enriched from blood (not recorded which). The CDR3 region is CAISEVRDTEAFF. CDR3 nucleotides: TGTGCCATCAGTGAGGTCAGGGACACTGAAGCTTTCTTT.